A few counts support the clone carrying this T cell receptor (beta chain). Its target is not known. The data are from a study of vaccination and CD4 T cells after COVID-19. The trim removed 6 bases at V and 5 bases at J, leaving 6 bases unmatched. The length of the CDR3 is 15 residues. The study sequenced cultured CD4+ T cell DNA using the Oncomine TCR Beta short-read assay. TCRdb reprocessed the PCR reads via MiXCR and lists one record per CDR3 protein. The data hold under 8,500 distinct CDR3 sequences, with 40% to 50% observed a single time. Treatment of the sample: approximately 9-day PBMC culture with coronavirus spike peptide pools or control peptides (ViraFEST assay). The unexposed donor provided CD4+ T cells, which were taken before the COVID-19 pandemic (2011-2018).

This receptor was obtained from a human donor in good health. What was sequenced was CD4+ T cells from blood, cultured in vitro. The chain combines TRBV12-3 or TRBV12-4 with TRBJ1-6; TRBD1 aligns across 8 bases. DNA for the CDR3: TGTGCCAGCAGGGACAGGGTGGTCGATAATTCACCCCTCCACTTT. It specifies CASRDRVVDNSPLHF.